The source of this TCR beta chain is a study of cytomegalovirus exposure and HLA in healthy donors (dated by TCRdb to about 2017). Describing the broader study: An earlier analysis of about 560 of the donors reported approximately 280 Gb of sequence data and approximately 120 million unique TCR beta sequences obtained from some 170 million T cells. An early release that covered 500 to 800 HLA-typed donors contained approximately 320 gigabases of sequencing data and 85 million to 100 million unique TCR sequences. Among the roughly 400 genotyped donors, under 90% belonged to the genetic ancestry cluster associated with self-reported Caucasian donors. The study aimed to test whether signatures of past pathogen exposure could be identified by cataloging public T cell receptors. Using immunosequencing, the study profiled T cell repertoires from about 610 subjects and related those repertoires to cytomegalovirus serostatus. A separate validation cohort of 100 to 150 different subjects was used in addition to the roughly 640-subject first cohort. To predict cytomegalovirus infection status, the study combined high-throughput TCR immunosequencing, statistical association of individual TCRs with disease status, and machine learning. A later analysis re-examined previously published TCR beta repertoires from more than 600 donors and added high-resolution HLA genotyping to investigate patterns of TCR occurrence. Rather than drawing on any new phenotypic data, the later analysis identified candidate immune exposures from TCR beta sequences and the way those sequences occurred across donors. In an earlier analysis of roughly 540 of the donors, high-throughput TCR beta sequencing was used to judge whether each TCR beta V gene segment behaved as functional or pseudogenic. Alongside the repertoire data, information on donor age, sex, ethnicity and CMV serostatus was compiled. A later genetic analysis used genome-wide SNP genotypes for about three fifths of the 666 donors, treating that subset as a discovery cohort. Every discovery cohort repertoire had been produced on one sequencing platform. Both class I and class II loci were covered by HLA typing, at four-digit resolution. The number of typed donors differed by locus: about 629-640 for A, B, C, DRB1 and DQB1; 522 for DQA1; 606 for DPA1; and roughly 450 for DPB1. Five DR-DQ haplotypes were handled as single units for association and clustering because linkage in the cohort was strong. Among 300 to 500 genotyped donors of the cohort, an average of around 240,000 unique TCR beta nucleotide sequences was sequenced per donor, of which about 18% were non-productive. Summary of the overall study and its limitations: Roughly uniform sequencing depth across donors was assumed in presence/absence analyses, although this assumption may not hold. In both the original and validation cohorts, the classifier was reported to diagnose cytomegalovirus status with high specificity and sensitivity. A later analysis associated 17,000 or so TCR beta sequences with specific HLA alleles at a false discovery rate of 0.05. Most TCR sequences were seen in very few donors, while some public TCRs were found in many individuals. A cluster of highly shared sequence variants was judged likely to be a technical artifact of the sequencing pipeline. An earlier analysis of some 590 of the donors showed that most TCR beta V segments appeared in productive rearrangements either about 87% or about 30% of the time, which broadly matched IMGT annotations. Some IMGT-functional V segments, including TRBV6-2 and TRBV6-3, could not be told apart with the 87-base-pair reads, so those segments were excluded. Several of the top co-occurrence clusters appeared to be linked to parvovirus B19, influenza, CMV and Epstein-Barr virus, according to a later analysis. A further reported finding was that TCR beta sequences accurately predicted the HLA-A and HLA-B alleles for most subjects in the first cohort. The study listed around 160 TCR beta chains as associated with cytomegalovirus. This cohort had only TCR beta chains sequenced, and the lack of alpha or paired-chain data limited which features could be detected. V-gene and J-gene trimming of TCR beta chains was associated with a missense DCLRE1C variant in a later genetic analysis, and the association was replicated in an independent cohort. The authors suggested that the approach could potentially be extended to other disease states and immunological phenotypes. In vitro tests confirmed that a few of the cytomegalovirus-associated TCR beta chains recognize cytomegalovirus antigens. A later analysis found that TCR association rates varied across HLA loci, with DRB1 alleles showing the most associated TCRs and HLA-C alleles the fewest. Compared with equally common non-associated chains, HLA-associated TCR beta chains in a later analysis were more clonally expanded and had lower generation probabilities. Strong co-occurrence of HLA alleles, especially DR and DQ, made assigning TCR associations to individual alleles difficult. Linkage disequilibrium might explain the correlated functional status among segregating V segments, but an unknown experimental factor could not be excluded. A later analysis found that most CMV-associated TCR beta chains appeared HLA-restricted, with HLA associations seemingly driven largely by CMV exposure. Because counts were too low, some 17 rarely observed V segments, including chromosome 9 orphons, were left out of the earlier analysis of a few hundred of the donors. Because HLA typing was missing for some donors at each locus, association tests included only the typed subset. CMV serostatus was the only immune exposure information available for the cohort. In a later genetic analysis, fewer N-insertions in productive TCRs were reported among donors in an Asian-associated ancestry cluster than the roughly 700-donor mean.

The cohort was made up of around 720 healthy bone marrow donors. Cohort members were all nominally healthy when sampled, although unrecorded immune exposures were likely present. The donor was CMV seropositive and belonged to the group of more than 250 seropositive cohort members. Each donor provided a peripheral blood sample, and peripheral blood mononuclear cells were used for TCR beta sequencing. Genomic DNA was extracted from the blood cell samples with the Qiagen DNeasy Blood Extraction Kit. The protocol used for the library was the immunoSEQ multiplex PCR assay. A mixture of 60 forward primers for TCR Vbeta segments and 13 reverse primers for TCR Jbeta segments was used in the multiplex PCR. Amplification of the CDR3 region of rearranged TCR beta genes was performed with a multiplex PCR assay on genomic DNA. Amplified TCR beta libraries were sequenced as 87-base-pair reads on the Illumina HiSeq System. Under the source paper's analysis protocol: A later analysis tallied 70 million to 100 million unique TCR beta chains across the 640 or so repertoires, and some 10 million of those chains were shared by two or more donors. Raw reads were error-corrected and collapsed into unique sequences with a nearest-neighbor algorithm that merged closely related sequences to remove PCR and sequencing errors. To assign V, D and J gene segments, CDR3 sequences were aligned to IMGT reference sequences. For a sequence to be retained, at least a six-nucleotide match to both a V gene segment and a J gene segment was required. A rearrangement counted as productive if the CDR3 had no stop codons and remained in frame with V and J, and every other rearrangement counted as non-productive. Following IMGT convention, CDR3 was defined as the stretch from the second conserved V-encoded cysteine up to the conserved J-encoded phenylalanine. The earlier analysis of about 610 of the donors excluded sequences that lacked an unambiguous match to a single V gene segment. An earlier analysis of some 500 of the donors classified V segments as functional when productive rearrangements were above 56.7% and as segregating when the standard deviation between donors was above 5%. A statistical classification framework was built for diagnosing cytomegalovirus status from the catalog of TCR beta chain sequences. In a later analysis, V and J genes were assigned by comparing TCR nucleotide sequences against IMGT/GENE-DB human TR gene sequences. Using the TCRdist pipeline, a later analysis assigned CDR3 sequences along with most-parsimonious VDJ recombination scenarios. In a later analysis, each TCR beta chain was defined by its CDR3 amino acid sequence together with its V-gene family, and reads lacking a unique V-gene family were excluded. In a later analysis, around 650 highly shared, low-generation-probability nucleotide sequences were removed to address suspected cross-contamination and a sequencing artifact. For each public chain, a later analysis derived a clonal expansion index from normalized ranks of inferred template counts within each repertoire. In a later analysis, generation probabilities were computed using a VDJ recombination model fitted to out-of-frame rearrangements, and the results were checked against IGoR. In a later analysis, hypergeometric tests were used to score TCR-TCR, TCR-HLA and TCR-CMV co-occurrence, with a repertoire-size bias correction applied to TCR pairs. In a later analysis, false discovery rates were estimated by permuting HLA or CMV assignments 20 times. In a later analysis, co-occurring TCRs were grouped using DBSCAN, with TCRdist sequence similarity added in when clustering inside HLA-allele-positive subsets. Repertoires with fewer than 30,000 or more than 120,000 public chains, plus five repertoires with anomalous nucleotide sharing, were excluded from co-occurrence clustering. The clones in this table, taken by TCRdb from immuneACCESS, are in-frame only. Not every clone is retained; where verified, under half of the shortfall comes from an unresolved V gene, and the cause of the rest is unknown. V, J and clone size are taken as reported in that table, and D and trimming were inferred from the DNA itself. The sample table contains 95,000 to 110,000 clones; only one count was recorded for about four fifths of them. The top ten hold 2.7% of the sample.

On this clone itself: Its antigen is unknown. One base away there is no much larger clone; base qualities are not given.

CDR1 and CDR2 (SGHNT, YYREEE) derive from the germline V gene (reference sequence). The CDR3 holds 13 amino acids from the cysteine to the phenylalanine. Of the read, only the CDR3 DNA is kept; its 39 bases are in frame from base 1. V is clipped by 7 bases and J by 5 bases, and the sequence between their germline boundaries is 16 bases long. The source is a man aged 30 to 45 in good health and CMV-seropositive. The V and J genes are TRBV5-4 and TRBJ2-7, with TRBD1 perhaps the D gene, on 6 matching bases. Material: PBMCs. Here is the DNA: TGTGCCAGCGGGGACACGAGCTTGAACGAGCAGTACTTC. Translated, it gives CASGDTSLNEQYF.